The rows below give T cell receptor beta chains drawn from one sample of a study of response to subunit inactivated influenza vaccine. TCRdb reprocessed the RT-PCR reads via MiXCR and lists one record per CDR3 protein. The sample shows approximately 500,000 distinct CDR3 sequences, approximately 13% of them seen only once. This material consisted of PBMCs from blood, taken roughly 45 days after vaccination. All receptors derive from a man aged 45-65 years who received an inactivated influenza vaccine. Each CDR3 is given with its conserved first and last residue. D genes are given only for firm matches. Clone size, where shown, is once, few, many, or a class for clones that have expanded.

v_gene,j_gene,abundance,d_gene,CDR3nt,CDR3aa
TRBV20-1,TRBJ2-5,many,TRBD1,TGCAGTGCTAGTTTGGGACAGGGGAGAGAGACCCAGTACTTC,CSASLGQGRETQYF
TRBV3-1,TRBJ2-1,.,.,TGTGCCAGCAGCCAAGTTATGGGCAATGAGCAGTTCTTC,CASSQVMGNEQFF
TRBV29-1,TRBJ2-1,.,TRBD2,TGCAGCGTCATAGCGGGAGGGCCATATGAGCAGTTCTTC,CSVIAGGPYEQFF
TRBV11-2,TRBJ2-7,many,.,TGTGCCAGCAGCTTATTCGGGGTCTCCTACGAGCAGTACTTC,CASSLFGVSYEQYF
TRBV2,TRBJ2-7,.,.,TGTGCCCTGACAACCTTCTCCTACGAGCAGTACTTC,CALTTFSYEQYF
TRBV24-1,TRBJ2-3,few,TRBD2,TGTGCCACCAGTGGGGATAGCGGGAGGTATTATACGCAGTATTTT,CATSGDSGRYYTQYF
TRBV7-9,TRBJ2-5,.,.,TGTGCCAGCAGCTTAAAGTCTCGGCGGGACTCACAAGAGACCCAGTACTTC,CASSLKSRRDSQETQYF
TRBV7-6,TRBJ2-6,few,.,TGTGCCAGCAGTCCCAGCTCAACTTTTGAGGCTGGGGCCAACGTCCTGACTTTC,CASSPSSTFEAGANVLTF
TRBV18,TRBJ2-5,few,TRBD1,TGTGCCAGCTCATCGGACAGGGCCGAGACCCAGTACTTC,CASSSDRAETQYF
TRBV4-1,TRBJ2-1,.,.,TGCGCCAGCAGCCAAGATGCCACAGGGTCCTACAATGAGCAGTTCTTC,CASSQDATGSYNEQFF
TRBV4-1,TRBJ2-3,.,.,TGCGCCAGCAGCCAAGTTACGGCGATGGTTGAGAAGCAGTATTTT,CASSQVTAMVEKQYF
TRBV5-1,TRBJ2-1,.,.,TGCGCCAGCAGCTTCAGGGGATTATTCCACAATGAGCAGTTCTTC,CASSFRGLFHNEQFF
TRBV4-1,TRBJ2-1,few,TRBD2,TGCGCCAGCAGCCAAGAGTTCAGAAAGGGAAGGGACTACTACAATGAGCAGTTCTTC,CASSQEFRKGRDYYNEQFF
TRBV7-8,TRBJ2-7,few,.,TGTGCCAGCAGCTTAGTAGGGGGACTGACGGGCGAGCAGTACTTC,CASSLVGGLTGEQYF
TRBV6-1,TRBJ2-1,few,TRBD2,TGTGCCAGCAGTCCCCAGAGTAGCGGGGTTGGCGATGAGCAGTTCTTC,CASSPQSSGVGDEQFF
TRBV24-1,TRBJ1-1,.,.,TGTGCCACCAGTGATTGGACAGCGAAGGGAGCTTTCTTT,CATSDWTAKGAFF
TRBV4-1,TRBJ2-2,few,TRBD2,TGCGCCAGCAGCCGGACTAGCGGGGGCCTAACGAACACCGGGGAGCTGTTTTTT,CASSRTSGGLTNTGELFF
TRBV6-5,TRBJ2-7,.,.,TGTGCCAGCAGTTACTCGTATGACTCCTACGAGCAGTACTTC,CASSYSYDSYEQYF